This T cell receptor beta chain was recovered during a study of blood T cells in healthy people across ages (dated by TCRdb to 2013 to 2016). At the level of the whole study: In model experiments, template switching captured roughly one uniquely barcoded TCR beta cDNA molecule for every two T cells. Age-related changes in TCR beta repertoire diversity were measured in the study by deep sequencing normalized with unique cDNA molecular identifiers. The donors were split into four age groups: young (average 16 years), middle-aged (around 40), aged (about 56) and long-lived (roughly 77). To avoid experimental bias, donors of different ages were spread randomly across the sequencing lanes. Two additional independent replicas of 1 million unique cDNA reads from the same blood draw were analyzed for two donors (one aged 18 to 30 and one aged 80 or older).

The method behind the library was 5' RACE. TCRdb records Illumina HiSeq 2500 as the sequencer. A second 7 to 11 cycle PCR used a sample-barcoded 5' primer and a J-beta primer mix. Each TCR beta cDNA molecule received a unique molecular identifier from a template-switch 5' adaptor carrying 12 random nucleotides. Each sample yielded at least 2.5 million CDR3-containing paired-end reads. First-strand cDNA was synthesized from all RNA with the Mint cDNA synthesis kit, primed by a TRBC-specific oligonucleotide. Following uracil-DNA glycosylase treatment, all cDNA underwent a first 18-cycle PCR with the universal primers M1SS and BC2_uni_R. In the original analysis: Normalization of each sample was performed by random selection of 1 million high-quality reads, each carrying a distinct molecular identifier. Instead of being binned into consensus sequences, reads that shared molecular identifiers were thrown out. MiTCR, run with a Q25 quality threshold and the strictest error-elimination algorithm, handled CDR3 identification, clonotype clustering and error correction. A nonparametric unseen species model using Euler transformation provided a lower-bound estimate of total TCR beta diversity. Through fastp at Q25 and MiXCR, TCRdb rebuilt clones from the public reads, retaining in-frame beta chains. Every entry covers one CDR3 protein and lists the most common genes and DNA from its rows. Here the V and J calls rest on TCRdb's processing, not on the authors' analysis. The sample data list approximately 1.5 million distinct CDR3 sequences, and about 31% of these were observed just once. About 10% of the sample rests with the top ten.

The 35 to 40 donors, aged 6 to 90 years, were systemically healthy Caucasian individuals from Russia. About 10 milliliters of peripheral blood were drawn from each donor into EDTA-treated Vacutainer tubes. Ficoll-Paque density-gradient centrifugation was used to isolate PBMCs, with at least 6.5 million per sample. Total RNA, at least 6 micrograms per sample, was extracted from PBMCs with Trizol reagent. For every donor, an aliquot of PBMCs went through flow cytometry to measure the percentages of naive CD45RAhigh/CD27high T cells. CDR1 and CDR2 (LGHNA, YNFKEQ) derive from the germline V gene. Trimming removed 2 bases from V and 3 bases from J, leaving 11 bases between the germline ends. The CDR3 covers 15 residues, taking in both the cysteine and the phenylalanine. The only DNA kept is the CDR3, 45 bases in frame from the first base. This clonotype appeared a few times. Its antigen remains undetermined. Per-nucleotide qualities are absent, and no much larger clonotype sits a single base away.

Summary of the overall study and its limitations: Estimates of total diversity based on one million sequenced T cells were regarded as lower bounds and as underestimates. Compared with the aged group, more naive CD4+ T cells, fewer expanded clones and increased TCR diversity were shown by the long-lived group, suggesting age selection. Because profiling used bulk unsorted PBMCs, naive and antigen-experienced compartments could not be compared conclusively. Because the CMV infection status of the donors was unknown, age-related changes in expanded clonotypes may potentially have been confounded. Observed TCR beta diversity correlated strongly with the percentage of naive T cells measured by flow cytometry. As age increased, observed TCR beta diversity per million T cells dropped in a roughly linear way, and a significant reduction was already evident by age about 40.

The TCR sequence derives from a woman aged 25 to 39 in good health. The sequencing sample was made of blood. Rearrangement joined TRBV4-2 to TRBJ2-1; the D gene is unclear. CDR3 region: CASSQPTPLYNEQFF. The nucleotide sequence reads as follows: TGTGCCAGCAGCCAACCGACACCCCTCTACAATGAGCAGTTCTTC.